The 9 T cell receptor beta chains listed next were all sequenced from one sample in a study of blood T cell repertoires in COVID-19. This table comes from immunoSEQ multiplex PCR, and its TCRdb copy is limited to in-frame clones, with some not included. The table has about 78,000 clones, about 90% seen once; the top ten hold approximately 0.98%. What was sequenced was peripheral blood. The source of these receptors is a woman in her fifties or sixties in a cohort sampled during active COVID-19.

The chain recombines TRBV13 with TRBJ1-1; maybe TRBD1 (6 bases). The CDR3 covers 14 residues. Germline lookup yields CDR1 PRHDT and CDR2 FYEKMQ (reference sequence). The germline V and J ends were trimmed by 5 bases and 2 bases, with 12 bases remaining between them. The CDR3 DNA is TGTGCCAGCAGCGCCGGGACACTTAACACTGAAGCTTTCTTT. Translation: CASSAGTLNTEAFF.

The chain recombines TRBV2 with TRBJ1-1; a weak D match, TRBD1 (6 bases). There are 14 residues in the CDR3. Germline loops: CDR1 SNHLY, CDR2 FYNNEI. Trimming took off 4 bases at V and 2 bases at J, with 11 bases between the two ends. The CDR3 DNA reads TGTGCCAGCAGTGCCCAGGGGTTTAACACTGAAGCTTTCTTT. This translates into CASSAQGFNTEAFF.

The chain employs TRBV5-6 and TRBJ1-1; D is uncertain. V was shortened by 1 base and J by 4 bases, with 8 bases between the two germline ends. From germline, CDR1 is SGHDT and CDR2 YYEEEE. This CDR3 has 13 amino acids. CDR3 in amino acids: CASSLMQSTEAFF. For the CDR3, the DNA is TGTGCCAGCAGCTTGATGCAGTCCACTGAAGCTTTCTTT.

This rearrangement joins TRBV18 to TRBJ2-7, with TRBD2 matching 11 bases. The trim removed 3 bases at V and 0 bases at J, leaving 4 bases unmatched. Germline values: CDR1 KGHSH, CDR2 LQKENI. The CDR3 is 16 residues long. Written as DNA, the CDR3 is TGTGCCAGCTCACCTCTAGCGGGAGGACTCTCCTACGAGCAGTACTTC. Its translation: CASSPLAGGLSYEQYF. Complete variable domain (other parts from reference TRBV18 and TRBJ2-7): NAGVMQNPRHLVRRRGQEARLRCSPMKGHSHVYWYRQLPEEGLKFMVYLQKENIIDESGMPKERFSAEFPKEGPSILRIQQVVRGDSAAYFCASSPLAGGLSYEQYFGPGTRLTVT.

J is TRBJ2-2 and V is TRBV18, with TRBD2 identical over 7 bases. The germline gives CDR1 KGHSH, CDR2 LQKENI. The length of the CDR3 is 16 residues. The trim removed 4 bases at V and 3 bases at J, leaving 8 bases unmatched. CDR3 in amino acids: CASSRARGYDTGELFF. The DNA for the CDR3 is TGTGCCAGCTCACGCGCGCGGGGGTACGACACCGGGGAGCTGTTTTTT.

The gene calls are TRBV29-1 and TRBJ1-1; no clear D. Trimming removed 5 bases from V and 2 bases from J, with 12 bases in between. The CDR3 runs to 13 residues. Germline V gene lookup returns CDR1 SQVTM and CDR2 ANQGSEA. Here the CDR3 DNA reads TGCAGCGTTTTCTACGGGTTTAACACTGAAGCTTTCTTT. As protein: CSVFYGFNTEAFF.

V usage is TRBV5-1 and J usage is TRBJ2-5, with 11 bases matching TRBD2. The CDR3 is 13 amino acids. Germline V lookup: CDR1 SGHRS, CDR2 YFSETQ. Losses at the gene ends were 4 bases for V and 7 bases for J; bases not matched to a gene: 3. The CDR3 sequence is CASSPGTSGTQYF. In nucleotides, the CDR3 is TGCGCCAGCAGCCCCGGGACTAGCGGGACCCAGTACTTC.

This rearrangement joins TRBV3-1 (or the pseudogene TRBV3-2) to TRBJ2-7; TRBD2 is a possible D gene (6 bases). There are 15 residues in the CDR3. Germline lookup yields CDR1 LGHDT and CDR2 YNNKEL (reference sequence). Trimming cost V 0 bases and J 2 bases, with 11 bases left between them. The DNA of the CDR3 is TGTGCCAGCAGCCAAGAATGGCGGGGCCCCTACGAGCAGTACTTC. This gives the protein CASSQEWRGPYEQYF.

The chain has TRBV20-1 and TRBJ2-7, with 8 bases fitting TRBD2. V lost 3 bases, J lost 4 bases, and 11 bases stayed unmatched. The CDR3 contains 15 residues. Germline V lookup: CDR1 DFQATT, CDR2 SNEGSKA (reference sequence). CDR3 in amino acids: CSASPQSGSNYEQYF. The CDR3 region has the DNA TGCAGTGCTAGTCCCCAGAGCGGGAGTAATTACGAGCAGTACTTC.